One and the same sample provided the 27 T cell receptor beta chains below, sequenced in a study of cytomegalovirus exposure and HLA in healthy donors (dated by TCRdb to the late 2010s). Receptor libraries were prepared by the immunoSEQ multiplex PCR assay. A mixture of 60 forward primers for TCR Vbeta segments and 13 reverse primers for TCR Jbeta segments was used in the multiplex PCR. The clones in this table, taken by TCRdb from immuneACCESS, are in-frame only. Not every clone is retained; where verified, under half of the shortfall comes from an unresolved V gene, and the cause of the rest is unknown. The sample table records some 87,000 clones; under 80% of these occur just once. The ten largest make up 5.9% of the sample. The sequenced sample was PBMCs. These TCRs come from a man in his late teens or twenties in good health and CMV-seropositive.

The chain links TRBV9 to TRBJ1-2; D gene ambiguous. The germline V and J ends were trimmed by 2 bases and 2 bases, with 7 bases remaining between them. Germline V gene data show CDR1 as SGDLS and CDR2 as YYNGEE. The CDR3 sequence is 13 residues long. The CDR3 nucleotides are TGTGCCAGCAGCGTGACTGTGAACTATGGCTACACCTTC. Protein product: CASSVTVNYGYTF.

This clone turned up a few times. This chain links TRBV5-8 with TRBJ2-1, with 12 bases matching TRBD2. The CDR3 is 14 residues long. The J segment lost 9 bases and the V segment lost 2 bases, leaving 3 bases of the junction unmatched. Germline CDR1 is SGHTS and CDR2 is YDEGEE. The CDR3 coding sequence is TGTGCCAGCAGCTTTCTAGCGGGAGGGGGTGAGCAGTTCTTC. Translated, it gives CASSFLAGGGEQFF.

The rearrangement joins TRBV18 to TRBJ2-1; 8 nucleotides match TRBD1. This CDR3 spans 14 amino acids. Trimming cost V 3 bases and J 9 bases; bases outside gene matches: 7. Looked up from germline, CDR1 is KGHSH and CDR2 is LQKENI. The CDR3 DNA follows: TGTGCCAGCTCACCCCCGACAGGGGCCGGTGAGCAGTTCTTC. The encoded protein is CASSPPTGAGEQFF.

CDR3 sequence (DNA): TGTGCCAGCAGACAATCTTCGGGAGTCGAGCAGTACTTC. Translating gives CASRQSSGVEQYF. This chain joins TRBV11-1 and TRBJ2-7; weak D call: TRBD2 (6 bases). The CDR3 runs to 13 residues. Trimming cost V 6 bases and J 6 bases, with 15 bases left between them. Germline V lookup: CDR1 SGHAT, CDR2 FQDESV (reference sequence). Complete variable domain (other parts from reference TRBV11-1 and TRBJ2-7): EAEVAQSPRYKITEKSQAVAFWCDPISGHATLYWYRQILGQGPELLVQFQDESVVDDSQLPKDRFSAERLKGVDSTLKIQPAELGDSAMYLCASRQSSGVEQYFGPGTRLTVT.

The chain carries TRBV6-5 and TRBJ2-5; 8 bases are a match to TRBD2. The last part of the DNA fits TRBJ2-7 better; the J call may be wrong. This CDR3 region has 15 residues. Germline CDR1 and CDR2: MNHEY and SVGAGI. Written as DNA, the CDR3 is TGTGCCAGCGCCCTAACTAGCGGCTACTCCTACGAGCAGTACTTC. Translated, it gives CASALTSGYSYEQYF.

This clone came up a few times. CDR3 sequence reads: CASSPTQATTGNGYTF. CDR3 coding DNA: TGCGCCAGCAGCCCCACCCAAGCAACAACAGGGAATGGCTACACCTTC. V and J are TRBV5-1 and TRBJ1-2; D perhaps matches TRBD1 (6 bases). The CDR3 is 16 residues long. CDR1 and CDR2 from the germline V gene are SGHRS and YFSETQ. With 4 bases removed from V and 6 bases from J, the gap between germline ends came to 22 bases.

The chain joins TRBV19 to TRBJ2-7, with D perhaps matching TRBD2 (6 bases). This CDR3 contains 13 residues. Germline V gene sequence: CDR1 LNHDA, CDR2 SQIVND (reference sequence). V was clipped by 3 bases and J by 3 bases, with 9 bases between them. The CDR3 DNA reads as TGTGCCAGTAGTATGGGAGGATACTACGAGCAGTACTTC. The encoded protein is CASSMGGYYEQYF.

The rearrangement links TRBV6-1 to TRBJ1-1; no reliable D call. Trimming took off 3 bases at V and 1 base at J, with 6 bases between the two ends. Germline CDR1 is MNHNS and CDR2 is SASEGT. This CDR3 is 13 amino acids long. For the CDR3, the DNA is TGTGCCAGCAGTGAGGCCCCGAACACTGAAGCTTTCTTT. Translation: CASSEAPNTEAFF.

This clone was found a few times. The chain carries TRBV13 and TRBJ1-3; D not resolved. Germline-derived CDR1 and CDR2 are PRHDT and FYEKMQ (reference sequence). V was pared by 4 bases and J by 0 bases, with 10 bases between. There are 15 residues in the CDR3. CDR3 in amino acids: CASSYGVLSGNTIYF. CDR3 DNA: TGTGCCAGCAGCTACGGGGTTCTCTCTGGAAACACCATATATTTT. Together with reference TRBV13 and TRBJ1-3, the CDR3 gives the full variable domain: AAGVIQSPRHLIKEKRETATLKCYPIPRHDTVYWYQQGPGQDPQFLISFYEKMQSDKGSIPDRFSAQQFSDYHSELNMSSLELGDSALYFCASSYGVLSGNTIYFGEGSWLTVV.

The chain links TRBV7-8 to TRBJ2-5; no definite D call. The ends were cut back, 6 bases at V and 7 bases at J, with 18 bases in the middle. Germline lookup yields CDR1 SGHVS and CDR2 FQNEAQ. The CDR3 runs to 14 residues. In DNA, the CDR3 is TGTGCCAGCAGTTTGAAGCTGGGCGCCGTGACCCAGTACTTC. Encoded protein: CASSLKLGAVTQYF.

Only one count was recorded for this clone. This sequence joins TRBV6-5 and TRBJ2-7; D perhaps matches TRBD2 (6 bases). Trimming left V 2 bases short and J 2 bases short, with 13 bases between. The length of the CDR3 is 15 residues. The germline CDR1 and CDR2 sequences are MNHEY and SVGAGI. Written as DNA, the CDR3 is TGTGCCAGCAGTTACGGGGAGGTAAGCGCCTACGAGCAGTACTTC. Its protein is CASSYGEVSAYEQYF.

J is TRBJ1-1 and V is TRBV7-2; weak D call: TRBD1 (5 bases). Trimming stripped 5 bases from V and 3 bases from J, with 13 bases between. The CDR3 totals 14 residues. Germline CDR1 is SGHTA and CDR2 is FQGNSA. The CDR3 here is CASSNDGGDTEAFF. The CDR3 DNA sequence: TGTGCCAGCAGCAACGACGGGGGGGACACTGAAGCTTTCTTT.

The rearrangement joins TRBV7-8 to TRBJ1-1, with 9 nucleotides matching TRBD1. V gave up 2 bases and J gave up 5 bases; unmatched junction bases: 6. The CDR3 runs 15 residues. The germline V gene has CDR1 SGHVS and CDR2 FQNEAQ. CDR3 nucleotides: TGTGCCAGCAGCTTAACCCGGGACAGGGTGACTGAAGCTTTCTTT. Protein: CASSLTRDRVTEAFF. Full variable domain (rest looked up from reference TRBV7-8 and TRBJ1-1): GAGVSQSPRYKVAKRGQDVALRCDPISGHVSLFWYQQALGQGPEFLTYFQNEAQLDKSGLPSDRFFAERPEGSVSTLKIQRTQQEDSAVYLCASSLTRDRVTEAFFGQGTRLTVV.

This clone was counted only a few times. The chain links TRBV9 to TRBJ1-3; 7 nucleotides align to TRBD1. CDR1 SGDLS and CDR2 YYNGEE come from the germline V gene. The CDR3 contains 16 residues. V shed 1 base and J 0 bases; nucleotides not matched to a gene: 4. The CDR3 sequence is CASSVTGAHSGNTIYF. As DNA, the CDR3 is TGTGCCAGCAGCGTAACAGGGGCACACTCTGGAAACACCATATATTTT.

This clone was observed once. V gene TRBV5-1 combines with J gene TRBJ2-7; TRBD2 agrees at 15 bases. Germline trimming cut 0 bases from V and 5 bases from J; bases unmatched to any gene: 6. This CDR3 region has 17 residues. CDR1 is SGHRS and CDR2 is YFSETQ in the germline V gene. In DNA form, the CDR3 reads TGCGCCAGCAGCTTGGTGGGGACTAGCGGGGGGAGCGACGAGCAGTACTTC. The encoded protein is CASSLVGTSGGSDEQYF.

The V call is TRBV2, the J call TRBJ2-2; D remains ambiguous. The CDR3 totals 14 residues. The germline gives CDR1 SNHLY, CDR2 FYNNEI. V dropped 7 bases and J dropped 0 bases, with 9 bases sitting between them. CDR3 sequence reads: CASKLLANTGELFF. The CDR3 region has the DNA TGTGCCAGCAAGCTCCTCGCGAACACCGGGGAGCTGTTTTTT.

The chain has TRBV11-2 and TRBJ2-1; 10 bases agree with TRBD2. The V gene's germline CDR1 is SGHAT and CDR2 FQNNGV. This CDR3 has 15 residues. V lost 5 bases, J lost 8 bases, and 9 bases stayed unmatched. The CDR3 nucleotides are TGTGCCAGCAGCGGAGCGGGAGGGCCTGTCGATGAGCAGTTCTTC. It translates to CASSGAGGPVDEQFF.

The rearrangement joins TRBV7-3 to TRBJ1-2; D is possibly TRBD1 (6 bases). This CDR3 spans 12 amino acids. CDR1 and CDR2 (germline): SGHTA, FQGTGA. Trimming took 5 bases from V and 4 from J, leaving 8 bases between them. CDR3 sequence (DNA): TGTGCCAGCAGCGGGGACACCTATGGCTACACCTTC. Amino acid sequence: CASSGDTYGYTF.

The CDR3 spells CASSEGQDLLVNTEAFF. The CDR3 DNA follows: TGCGCCAGCAGCGAGGGACAGGACCTTCTGGTAAACACTGAAGCTTTCTTT. This sequence joins TRBV5-1 and TRBJ1-1; the match to TRBD1 covers 8 bases. The CDR3 runs 17 residues. CDR1 SGHRS and CDR2 YFSETQ come from the germline V gene. V lost 4 bases and J lost 2; bases outside the gene matches: 13.

This chain connects TRBV28 to TRBJ2-7; a weak D match, TRBD2 (5 bases). The CDR3 totals 12 residues. Germline CDR1 and CDR2: MDHEN and SYDVKM. V was shortened by 2 bases and J by 7 bases, with 9 bases between the two germline ends. For the CDR3, the DNA is TGTGCCAGCAGTTTAAGGGAGTTTGAGCAGTACTTC. This translates into CASSLREFEQYF.

J is TRBJ2-7 and V is TRBV6-5; a possible D gene is TRBD1 (6 bases). V was shortened by 0 bases and J by 7 bases, with 7 bases between the two germline ends. The CDR3 loop spans 12 amino acids. Germline loops: CDR1 MNHEY, CDR2 SVGAGI. The CDR3 loop reads CASSYSGGEQYF. CDR3 in DNA: TGTGCCAGCAGTTACTCAGGGGGAGAGCAGTACTTC.

This clone has a handful of counts. The chain joins TRBV6-6 to TRBJ2-7; 10 positions match TRBD1. This CDR3 is built from 16 residues. Germline loops: CDR1 MNHNY, CDR2 SVGAGI (reference sequence). After removal of 6 bases from V and 3 bases from J, the junction contained 11 bases not matched to a gene. The DNA of the CDR3 is TGTGCCAGCAGCACCCGGATACGGGACAGGGGCTACGAGCAGTACTTC. Translating gives CASSTRIRDRGYEQYF.

This chain connects TRBV27 to TRBJ2-5; a weak D match, TRBD1 (5 bases). This CDR3 is 15 amino acids long. The V gene's germline CDR1 is MNHEY and CDR2 SMNVEV (reference sequence). V lost 2 bases to trimming and J lost 3 bases, with 13 bases between them. CDR3 nucleotide sequence: TGTGCCAGCAGTTTAATGCAGGGAATAGAAGAGACCCAGTACTTC. Residues: CASSLMQGIEETQYF.

V is TRBV29-1 and J is TRBJ2-7, with D tentatively TRBD2 (6 bases). V lost 0 bases, J lost 2 bases, and 14 bases lay in between. This CDR3 spans 15 amino acids. The germline CDR1 and CDR2 sequences are SQVTM and ANQGSEA. The CDR3 reads CSVEDTGGAPYEQYF. CDR3 sequence (DNA): TGCAGCGTTGAAGATACGGGCGGGGCCCCCTACGAGCAGTACTTC.

The chain links TRBV29-1 to TRBJ2-7, with 14 positions matching TRBD2. CDR3 length: 14 amino acids. CDR1 and CDR2 (germline): SQVTM, ANQGSEA. CDR3 coding DNA: TGCAGGCCTGGGACTAGCGGGGGATACTACGAGCAGTACTTC. It specifies CRPGTSGGYYEQYF.

The chain uses TRBV5-4 and TRBJ1-5; 7 positions match TRBD1. J was trimmed by 2 bases and V by 4 bases; bases with no gene match: 3. Looked up from germline, CDR1 is SGHNT and CDR2 is YYREEE (reference sequence). The length of the CDR3 is 14 residues. The CDR3 DNA is TGTGCCAGCAGCCACGACAGGGGCAATCAGCCCCAGCATTTT. It encodes CASSHDRGNQPQHF.

The genes are TRBV19 and TRBJ1-1; no clear D. CDR1 is LNHDA and CDR2 is SQIVND in the germline V gene (reference sequence). V was clipped by 1 base and J by 8 bases, with 8 bases between them. The CDR3 consists of 12 residues. This chain's CDR3 is CASSIGGVEAFF. The DNA of the CDR3 is TGTGCCAGTAGTATAGGAGGAGTAGAAGCTTTCTTT.